This T cell receptor (beta chain) was sequenced during a study of CD8 T cells in ankylosing spondylitis. The CDR3 covers 14 residues. After removal of 4 bases from V and 1 base from J, the junction contained 4 bases not matched to a gene. Germline values: CDR1 SGHRS, CDR2 YFSETQ. One entry per CDR3 protein results from TCRdb running MiXCR on the 5' RACE reads. The sample has about 250,000 distinct CDR3 sequences, roughly a third seen once. This clonotype was sampled from a male donor with ankylosing spondylitis or in good health (not recorded which). Sequenced: blood, either unsorted or a sorted T cell fraction (not recorded which). The chain employs TRBV5-1 and TRBJ2-7; 8 bases fit TRBD1. The CDR3 protein is CASSRGQESYEQYF. Written as DNA, the CDR3 is TGCGCCAGCAGCAGGGGACAGGAGTCCTACGAGCAGTACTTC.